Listed below are T cell receptor beta chains from one sample, sequenced in a study of radiation and T cells in renal cell carcinoma. This table comes from immunoSEQ multiplex PCR, and its TCRdb copy is limited to in-frame clones, with some not included. In the table there are 70,000 to 100,000 clones, roughly 85% of which are singletons. The source material was blood, sampled from a patient whose treatment included radiotherapy and nephrectomy. Source of these receptors: a woman in her 50s with renal cell carcinoma. Each CDR3 is given with its conserved first and last residue. The order of the fields is V gene, D gene, J gene, clone size, CDR3 protein, CDR3 DNA. D genes are given only for firm matches. Size is stated for part of the rows, as once, few or many counts, or as a class when the clone is expanded.

>TRBV6-1|-|TRBJ2-5|-
CASSETGTLLETQYF
TGTGCCAGCAGTGAAACAGGGACCCTCCTAGAGACCCAGTACTTC
>TRBV9|-|TRBJ2-5|-
CASSVGTTRETQYF
TGTGCCAGCAGCGTAGGGACTACCAGGGAGACCCAGTACTTC
>TRBV10-3|TRBD1|TRBJ1-6|-
CAISESWTGDSPLHF
TGTGCCATCAGTGAGTCTTGGACAGGCGATTCACCCCTCCACTTT
>TRBV28|-|TRBJ2-3|-
CASTVKLDTQYF
TGTGCCAGCACCGTCAAATTAGATACGCAGTATTTT
>TRBV20-1|TRBD1|TRBJ1-1|few
CSYRGYTEAFF
TGCAGTTACAGGGGCTACACTGAAGCTTTCTTT
>TRBV30|-|TRBJ1-4|-
CAWSNSNEKLFF
TGTGCCTGGAGTAACAGTAATGAAAAACTGTTTTTT
>TRBV11-3|-|TRBJ2-5|-
CASSLNTGPQETQYF
TGTGCCAGCAGCTTAAATACGGGGCCCCAAGAGACCCAGTACTTC
>TRBV27|-|TRBJ1-6|-
CASRSDRDNSPLHF
TGTGCCAGCAGGAGTGACAGAGATAATTCACCCCTCCACTTT
>TRBV5-6|TRBD2|TRBJ2-1|-
CASSLGEREYSNEQFF
TGTGCCAGCAGCTTGGGGGAGCGGGAATACTCCAATGAGCAGTTCTTC
>TRBV9|-|TRBJ1-2|-
CASSVDGGANYGYTF
TGTGCCAGCAGCGTAGATGGAGGGGCCAACTATGGCTACACCTTC
>TRBV9|-|TRBJ1-2|-
CASSVDAAISYGYTF
TGTGCCAGCAGCGTGGACGCGGCAATCAGCTATGGCTACACCTTC
>TRBV7-2|TRBD1|TRBJ2-1|-
CASSLAGGAGEQFF
TGTGCCAGCAGCTTAGCAGGGGGCGCGGGTGAGCAGTTCTTC
>TRBV6-1|-|TRBJ1-3|-
CASSEGSARSGNTIYF
TGTGCCAGCAGTGAAGGGTCAGCCAGGTCTGGAAACACCATATATTTT
>TRBV7-8|TRBD1|TRBJ1-4|-
CASTRDSAATNEKLFF
TGTGCCAGCACCCGGGACAGCGCTGCAACTAATGAAAAACTGTTTTTT
>TRBV9|-|TRBJ2-1|-
CASSVGEVHEQFF
TGTGCCAGCAGCGTAGGAGAGGTGCATGAGCAGTTCTTC
>TRBV4-2|TRBD1|TRBJ2-1|-
CASSQTDRRKYNEQFF
TGTGCCAGCAGCCAAACGGACAGGAGAAAGTACAATGAGCAGTTCTTC
>TRBV5-1|-|TRBJ2-1|-
CASSLFSQDNEQFF
TGCGCCAGCAGCTTGTTCTCACAGGACAATGAGCAGTTCTTC
>TRBV9|TRBD1|TRBJ1-2|-
CASSAQGQGYGYTF
TGTGCCAGCAGCGCCCAAGGACAGGGGTATGGCTACACCTTC
>TRBV7-2|-|TRBJ1-6|-
CASSPQVGGYNSPLHF
TGTGCCAGCAGCCCACAGGTCGGGGGTTATAATTCACCCCTCCACTTT
>TRBV18|-|TRBJ2-3|-
CASSPSEAVNPTDTQYF
TGTGCCAGCTCACCCTCTGAAGCGGTAAACCCCACAGATACGCAGTATTTT
>TRBV7-9|-|TRBJ1-6|-
CASSTNNSPLHF
TGTGCCAGCAGCACCAATAATTCACCCCTCCACTTT
>TRBV19|TRBD2|TRBJ2-1|-
CASSSTSGTSGGKEQFF
TGTGCCAGTAGTTCTACCTCCGGGACTAGCGGGGGTAAAGAGCAGTTCTTC
>TRBV4-3|-|TRBJ1-4|-
CASSSSRDKGGEKLFF
TGCGCCAGCAGCTCGAGCCGGGACAAAGGGGGTGAAAAACTGTTTTTT
>TRBV9|-|TRBJ1-5|-
CASSVGSDLNQPQHF
TGTGCCAGCAGCGTAGGTTCGGACCTCAATCAGCCCCAGCATTTT
>TRBV10-2|TRBD1|TRBJ1-2|once
CASSLTTGAGYGYTF
TGCGCCAGCAGTCTCACAACAGGGGCGGGTTATGGCTACACCTTC
>TRBV6-1|TRBD2|TRBJ2-1|-
CASSGRGVKWNEQFF
TGTGCCAGCAGTGGGCGGGGGGTTAAGTGGAATGAGCAGTTCTTC
>TRBV5-3|-|TRBJ2-2|once
CARSLRGLRGPGELFF
TGTGCCAGAAGCTTAAGGGGGCTTCGGGGGCCCGGGGAGCTGTTTTTT
>TRBV7-8|-|TRBJ1-1|-
CASSHGVGTEAFF
TGTGCCAGCAGCCACGGGGTGGGCACTGAAGCTTTCTTT
>TRBV9|-|TRBJ2-7|few
CASSVGVGPPYEQYF
TGTGCCAGCAGCGTAGGAGTGGGTCCCCCCTACGAGCAGTACTTC
>TRBV10-3|TRBD1|TRBJ2-7|-
CAISRSGTASYEQYF
TGTGCCATCAGCCGCTCCGGGACAGCCTCCTACGAGCAGTACTTC
>TRBV9|TRBD2|TRBJ2-5|-
CASSVAGGAGETQYF
TGTGCCAGCAGCGTAGCGGGAGGGGCCGGCGAGACCCAGTACTTC
>TRBV4-3|-|TRBJ2-5|once
CASSQDRLGTQYF
TGCGCCAGCAGCCAAGATCGGTTAGGGACCCAGTACTTC
>TRBV11-2|TRBD2|TRBJ2-5|-
CASSLNSGDQETQYF
TGTGCCAGCAGCTTAAATAGCGGGGACCAAGAGACCCAGTACTTC
>TRBV6-1|-|TRBJ1-3|-
CASGSQSGVNTIYF
TGTGCCAGCGGGAGCCAGTCGGGAGTAAACACCATATATTTT
>TRBV6-9|-|TRBJ2-7|-
CASSCLTCLEQYF
TGTGCCAGCAGTTGCCTCACATGCCTGGAGCAGTACTTC
>TRBV4-2|TRBD2|TRBJ2-5|-
CASRNGGGGSETQYF
TGTGCCAGCAGGAACGGGGGGGGCGGGAGTGAGACCCAGTACTTC
>TRBV2|TRBD2|TRBJ2-3|-
CASSVVGGGDTDTQYF
TGTGCCAGCAGTGTCGTAGGCGGGGGGGACACAGATACGCAGTATTTT
>TRBV5-1|-|TRBJ2-2|-
CASSLGSDTGELFF
TGCGCCAGCAGCTTGGGGTCGGACACCGGGGAGCTGTTTTTT
>TRBV9|-|TRBJ2-3|-
CASSVDGHFTDTQYF
TGTGCCAGCAGCGTAGACGGCCACTTCACAGATACGCAGTATTTT
>TRBV19|-|TRBJ2-1|-
CASSSHEQFF
TGTGCCAGTAGTAGCCATGAGCAGTTCTTC
>TRBV7-3|-|TRBJ2-7|-
CASSSGREYYEQYF
TGTGCCAGCAGCTCCGGAAGGGAATACTACGAGCAGTACTTC
>TRBV2|-|TRBJ1-6|-
CASSEPSPLHF
TGTGCCAGCAGTGAACCTTCACCCCTCCACTTT
>TRBV6-5|TRBD2|TRBJ2-7|-
CASGLAGATRSEQYF
TGTGCCAGCGGACTAGCGGGAGCTACCAGGTCCGAGCAGTACTTC
>TRBV6-6|-|TRBJ2-1|-
CASRQQGSYNEQFF
TGTGCCAGCAGACAACAGGGCTCCTACAATGAGCAGTTCTTC
>TRBV10-1|-|TRBJ2-5|-
CASSESGSQETQYF
TGCGCCAGCAGTGAGTCAGGCAGTCAAGAGACCCAGTACTTC
>TRBV28|-|TRBJ1-1|-
CASSLSQRAGAEAFF
TGTGCCAGCAGTTTATCTCAGAGAGCCGGGGCTGAAGCTTTCTTT
>TRBV7-2|-|TRBJ1-2|-
CASSSDSGYTF
TGTGCCAGCAGCTCGGACAGCGGCTACACCTTC
>TRBV7-9|TRBD1|TRBJ1-2|-
CASSSLRGPNYGYTF
TGTGCCAGCAGCTCCCTCAGGGGGCCTAACTATGGCTACACCTTC
>TRBV7-2|-|TRBJ2-3|-
CASSLGTSTDTQYF
TGTGCCAGCAGCTTGGGGACTTCCACAGATACGCAGTATTTT
>TRBV7-9|TRBD1|TRBJ1-3|-
CASSRGQAGNTIYF
TGTGCCAGCAGTCGCGGACAGGCTGGAAACACCATATATTTT
>TRBV6-5|-|TRBJ1-1|-
CASSYGGQTNTEAFF
TGTGCCAGCAGTTACGGTGGACAGACGAACACTGAAGCTTTCTTT
>TRBV5-1|TRBD1|TRBJ2-3|-
CASSPWTGTDTQYF
TGCGCCAGCAGCCCCTGGACAGGAACAGATACGCAGTATTTT
>TRBV19|TRBD1|TRBJ2-5|once
CASRQGRETQYF
TGTGCCAGCCGACAGGGCCGGGAGACCCAGTACTTC